This entry lists 3 T cell receptor beta chains sequenced from one sample in a study of vaccination and CD4 T cells after COVID-19. Treatment meaning: roughly nine-day PBMC culture with coronavirus spike peptide pools or control peptides (ViraFEST assay). These receptors have no known antigen. Oncomine TCR Beta short-read sequencing was applied to DNA from cultured CD4+ T cells. TCRdb re-called the PCR reads with MiXCR, one entry per CDR3 protein. Among 20,000 to 25,000 distinct CDR3 sequences listed, 67% were seen once. Sample: CD4+ T cells from blood, cultured in vitro, taken after SARS-CoV-2 vaccination. The source is a human donor who received a COVID-19 vaccine.

The gene calls are TRBV5-1 and TRBJ1-2; D remains ambiguous. Germline V gene lookup returns CDR1 SGHRS and CDR2 YFSETQ. This CDR3 contains 12 residues. V was clipped by 4 bases and J by 4 bases, with 8 bases between them. This CDR3 is CASSAGSYGYTF. DNA for the CDR3: TGCGCCAGCAGCGCAGGCTCCTATGGCTACACCTTC.

The genes are TRBV7-8 and TRBJ1-1; TRBD1 matches 7 bases. CDR1 is SGHVS and CDR2 is FQNEAQ in the germline V gene. Trimming took 5 bases from V and 4 from J; bases not matched to a gene: 13. There are 16 residues in the CDR3. This CDR3 reads CASSPTGKWESTEAFF. The DNA for the CDR3 is TGTGCCAGCAGCCCGACAGGGAAGTGGGAGTCCACTGAAGCTTTCTTT.

This chain connects TRBV4-1 to TRBJ1-5; TRBD1 might be the D (5 bases). The CDR3 covers 17 residues. The V end was cut by 1 base, the J end by 6 bases, with 19 bases between. Germline-derived CDR1 and CDR2 are MGHRA and YSYEKL. CDR3 amino acids: CASSQVDMGLTTQPQHF. CDR3 bases: TGCGCCAGCAGCCAAGTTGATATGGGGCTCACGACTCAGCCCCAGCATTTT.